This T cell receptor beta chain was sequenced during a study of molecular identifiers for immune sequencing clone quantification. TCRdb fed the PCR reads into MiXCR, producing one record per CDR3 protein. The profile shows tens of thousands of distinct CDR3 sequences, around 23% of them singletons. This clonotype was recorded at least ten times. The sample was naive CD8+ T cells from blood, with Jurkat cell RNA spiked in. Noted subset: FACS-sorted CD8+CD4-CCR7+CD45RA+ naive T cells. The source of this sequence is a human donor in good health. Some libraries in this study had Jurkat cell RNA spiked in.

The CDR3: CASRLYRDGALYEQYF. The CDR3 DNA is TGTGCCAGCAGATTGTACCGGGACGGAGCACTCTACGAGCAGTACTTC. V usage is TRBV6-5 and J usage is TRBJ2-7; either TRBD1 or TRBD2 may fit D (5 bases each). The germline V and J ends were trimmed by 6 bases and 3 bases, with 21 bases remaining between them. Germline-derived CDR1 and CDR2 are MNHEY and SVGAGI. The CDR3 is 16 amino acids.